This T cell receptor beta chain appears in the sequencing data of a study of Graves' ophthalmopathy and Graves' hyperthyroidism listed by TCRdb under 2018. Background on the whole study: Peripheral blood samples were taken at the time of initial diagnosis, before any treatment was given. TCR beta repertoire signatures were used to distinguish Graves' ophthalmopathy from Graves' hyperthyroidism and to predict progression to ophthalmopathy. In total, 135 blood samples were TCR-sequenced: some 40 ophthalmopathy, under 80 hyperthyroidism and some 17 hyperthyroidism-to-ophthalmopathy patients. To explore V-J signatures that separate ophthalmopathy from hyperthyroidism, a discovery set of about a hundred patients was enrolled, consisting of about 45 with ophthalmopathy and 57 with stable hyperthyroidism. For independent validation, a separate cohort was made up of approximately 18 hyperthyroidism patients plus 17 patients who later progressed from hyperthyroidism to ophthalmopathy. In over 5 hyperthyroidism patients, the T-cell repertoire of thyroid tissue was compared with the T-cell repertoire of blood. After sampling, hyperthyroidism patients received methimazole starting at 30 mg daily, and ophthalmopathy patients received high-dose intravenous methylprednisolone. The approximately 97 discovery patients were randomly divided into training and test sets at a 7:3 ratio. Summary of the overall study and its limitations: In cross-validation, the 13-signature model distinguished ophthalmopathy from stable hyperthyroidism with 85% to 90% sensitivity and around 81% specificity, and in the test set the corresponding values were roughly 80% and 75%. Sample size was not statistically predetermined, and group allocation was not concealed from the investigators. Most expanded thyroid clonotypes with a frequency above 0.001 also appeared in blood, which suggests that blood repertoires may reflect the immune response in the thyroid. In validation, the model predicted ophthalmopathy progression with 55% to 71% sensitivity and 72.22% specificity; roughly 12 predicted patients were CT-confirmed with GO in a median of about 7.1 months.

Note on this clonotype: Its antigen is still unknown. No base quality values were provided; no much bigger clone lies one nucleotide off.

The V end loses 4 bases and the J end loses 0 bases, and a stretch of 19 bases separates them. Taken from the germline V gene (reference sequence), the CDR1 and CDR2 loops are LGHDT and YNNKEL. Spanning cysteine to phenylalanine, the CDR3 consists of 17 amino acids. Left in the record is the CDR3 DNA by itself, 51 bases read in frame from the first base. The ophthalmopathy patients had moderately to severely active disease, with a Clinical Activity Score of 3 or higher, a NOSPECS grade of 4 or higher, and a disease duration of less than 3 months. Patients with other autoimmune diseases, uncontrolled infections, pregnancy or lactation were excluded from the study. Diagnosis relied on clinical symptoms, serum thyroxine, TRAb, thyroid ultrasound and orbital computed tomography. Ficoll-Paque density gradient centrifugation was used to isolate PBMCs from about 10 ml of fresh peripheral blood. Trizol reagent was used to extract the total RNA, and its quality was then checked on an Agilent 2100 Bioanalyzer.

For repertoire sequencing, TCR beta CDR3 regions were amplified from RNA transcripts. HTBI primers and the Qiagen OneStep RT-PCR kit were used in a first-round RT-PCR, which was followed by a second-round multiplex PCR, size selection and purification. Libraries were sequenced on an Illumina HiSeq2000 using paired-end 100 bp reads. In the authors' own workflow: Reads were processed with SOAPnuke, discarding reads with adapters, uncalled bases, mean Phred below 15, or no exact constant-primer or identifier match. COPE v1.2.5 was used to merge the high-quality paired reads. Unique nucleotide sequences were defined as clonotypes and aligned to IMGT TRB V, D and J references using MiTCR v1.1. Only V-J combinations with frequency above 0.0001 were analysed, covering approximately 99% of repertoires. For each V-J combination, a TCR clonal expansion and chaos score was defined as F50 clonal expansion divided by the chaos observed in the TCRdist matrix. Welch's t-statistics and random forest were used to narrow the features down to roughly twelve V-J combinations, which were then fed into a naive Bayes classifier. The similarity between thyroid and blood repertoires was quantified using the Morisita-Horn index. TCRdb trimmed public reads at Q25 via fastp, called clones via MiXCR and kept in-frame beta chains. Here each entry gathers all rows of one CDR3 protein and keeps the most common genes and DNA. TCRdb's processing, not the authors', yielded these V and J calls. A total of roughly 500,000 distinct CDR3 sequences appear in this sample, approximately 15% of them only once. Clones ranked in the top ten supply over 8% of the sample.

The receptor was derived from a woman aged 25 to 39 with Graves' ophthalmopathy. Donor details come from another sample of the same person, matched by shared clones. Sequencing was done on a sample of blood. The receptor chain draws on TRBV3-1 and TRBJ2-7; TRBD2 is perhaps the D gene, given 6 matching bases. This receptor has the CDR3 CASSPLMTGTSSYEQYF. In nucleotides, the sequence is TGTGCCAGCAGCCCATTGATGACCGGGACTTCCTCCTACGAGCAGTACTTC.